Sequencing of this TCR beta chain was carried out in a study of cytotoxic CD8 clonotypes in ibrutinib-treated CLL. Overall study: Treatment had run for a median about twelve months, range 6 to 36, when response samples were taken. General study results and limits: Sustained-remission and progressing patients had unequal sampling times.

Target depth was 1 in 200,000 to 1 in 1 million T cells, about 10x per clonotype. TCRdb keeps only in-frame clones here, not all; method: immunoSEQ multiplex PCR. The sample has around 14,000 clones, around 48% seen once; the top ten hold nearly 35%. The CDR3 is made up of 20 amino acids. This clone was counted a single time. What it recognizes is unknown. The sequenced sample was PBMCs, obtained at an approximately 22-month disease-progression time point, from a patient treated with ibrutinib. The chain uses TRBV21-1 and TRBJ2-1; TRBD2, the table's D call, lacks a check against the DNA. TRBV21-1 is a recognized pseudogene. The sequence came from a human donor with chronic lymphocytic leukemia. CDR3 nucleotides: TGTGCCAGCAGCAAAACGCTCGGACTAGCGGGGGGGCCAACCTACAATGAGCAGTTCTTC. This translates into CASSKTLGLAGGPTYNEQFF.